A single sample is the source of the 9 T cell receptor beta chains below, sequenced in a study of cytomegalovirus exposure and HLA in healthy donors. PCR was performed using 60 Vbeta and 13 Jbeta primers. The method was immunoSEQ multiplex PCR; TCRdb's version includes in-frame clones alone and lacks a portion of them. The sample gives more than 200,000 clones, almost 80% of which show up once; more than 1.5% is in the top ten. The sequenced material came from PBMCs. Receptors originate from a man aged 18 to 35 in good health and CMV-seronegative.

V gene TRBV28 combines with J gene TRBJ2-5; 8 nucleotides agree with TRBD1. The end of the DNA fits TRBJ2-7 better, so the J call may be wrong. The length of the CDR3 is 15 residues. Germline values: CDR1 MDHEN, CDR2 SYDVKM. DNA for the CDR3: TGTGCCAGCACCTCACCACAGGGGGTCGGTTACGAGCAGTACTTC. Amino acids: CASTSPQGVGYEQYF.

This rearrangement joins TRBV9 to TRBJ1-2; no definite D call. The CDR3 spans 13 residues. V was clipped by 4 bases and J by 5 bases, with 12 bases between them. CDR1 and CDR2 from the germline V gene are SGDLS and YYNGEE. Here the CDR3 reads CASSPPGPYGYTF. CDR3 nucleotides: TGTGCCAGCAGCCCCCCAGGCCCATATGGCTACACCTTC.

The rearrangement links TRBV4-2 to TRBJ2-7; D possibly corresponds to TRBD1 (6 bases). The V end was cut by 1 base, the J end by 4 bases, with 17 bases between. The CDR3 length is 16 residues. Germline V lookup: CDR1 LGHNA, CDR2 YNFKEQ. CDR3 sequence: CASSQGSGALTYEQYF. The CDR3, as DNA: TGTGCCAGCAGCCAAGGGTCAGGGGCCTTAACTTACGAGCAGTACTTC.

The V call is TRBV30, the J call TRBJ1-2; D is unclear. The V end was cut by 4 bases, the J end by 0 bases, with 18 bases between. Looked up from germline, CDR1 is GTSNPN and CDR2 is SVGIG (reference sequence). The CDR3 has 16 amino acids. The CDR3 loop is CAWTGAATIANYGYTF. The CDR3 bases are TGTGCCTGGACTGGTGCGGCAACCATCGCTAACTATGGCTACACCTTC.

The chain combines TRBV11-2 with TRBJ1-2, with 7 bases identical to TRBD1. Germline V gene sequence: CDR1 SGHAT, CDR2 FQNNGV. The V gene end was trimmed by 1 base and the J gene end by 4 bases; junction bases not matched to a gene: 6. This CDR3 has 15 amino acids. CDR3 nucleotide sequence: TGTGCCAGCAGCTTAGGTACAGGGGTATCCTATGGCTACACCTTC. It yields the protein CASSLGTGVSYGYTF.

The chain carries TRBV4-3 and TRBJ2-2; 13 positions match TRBD2. CDR1 LGHNA and CDR2 YSLEER come from the germline V gene. Losses at the gene ends were 3 bases for V and 6 bases for J; bases not matched to a gene: 13. CDR3 length: 19 amino acids. As DNA, the CDR3 is TGCGCCAGCAGCCATCCCGCGGTCGGACTAGCGGGAGATCCCGGGGAGCTGTTTTTT. This sequence encodes CASSHPAVGLAGDPGELFF.

V usage is TRBV6-5 and J usage is TRBJ1-1; 7 nucleotides match TRBD1. This CDR3 is built from 15 residues. The V gene end was trimmed by 8 bases and the J gene end by 2 bases; junction bases not matched to a gene: 11. Germline V lookup: CDR1 MNHEY, CDR2 SVGAGI. CDR3 in DNA: TGTGCCAGCGCCCCAGGGGGTGGGGGAAACACTGAAGCTTTCTTT. This encodes CASAPGGGGNTEAFF.

This clone was seen a few times. This sequence joins TRBV5-6 and TRBJ2-1; weak D call: TRBD2 (6 bases). The V gene lost 4 bases and the J gene lost 6 bases, with 14 bases spanning the gap. The germline V gene has CDR1 SGHDT and CDR2 YYEEEE. This CDR3 is 14 amino acids long. DNA of the CDR3: TGTGCCAGCAGCCCCGGGGACTTCGTCAATGAGCAGTTCTTC. Translated, it gives CASSPGDFVNEQFF.

The chain recombines TRBV5-1 with TRBJ2-7; the match to TRBD1 covers 8 bases. CDR3 length: 14 amino acids. V dropped 2 bases and J dropped 5; count of bases not matched to a gene: 6. Germline CDR1 and CDR2: SGHRS and YFSETQ. The CDR3 region is CASSFDRGFDEQYF. CDR3 DNA sequence: TGCGCCAGCAGCTTCGACAGGGGTTTCGACGAGCAGTACTTC. The variable domain in full, with the rest retrieved from reference TRBV5-1 and TRBJ2-7, is KAGVTQTPRYLIKTRGQQVTLSCSPISGHRSVSWYQQTPGQGLQFLFEYFSETQRNKGNFPGRFSGRQFSNSRSEMNVSTLELGDSALYLCASSFDRGFDEQYFGPGTRLTVT.